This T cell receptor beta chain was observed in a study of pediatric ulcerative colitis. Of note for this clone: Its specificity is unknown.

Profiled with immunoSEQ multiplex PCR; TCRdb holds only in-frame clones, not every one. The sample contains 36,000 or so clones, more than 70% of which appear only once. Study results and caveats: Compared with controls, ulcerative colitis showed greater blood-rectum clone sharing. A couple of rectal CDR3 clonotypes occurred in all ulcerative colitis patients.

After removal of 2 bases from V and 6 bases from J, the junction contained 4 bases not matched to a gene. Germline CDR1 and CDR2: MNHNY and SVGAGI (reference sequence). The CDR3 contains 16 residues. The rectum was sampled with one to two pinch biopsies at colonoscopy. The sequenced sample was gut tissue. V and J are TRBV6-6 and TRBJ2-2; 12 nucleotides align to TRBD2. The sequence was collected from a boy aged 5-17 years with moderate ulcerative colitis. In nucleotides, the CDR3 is TGTGCCAGCAGTTACCGTCGACTAGCGGGAGCCGGGGAGCTGTTTTTT. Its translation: CASSYRRLAGAGELFF.